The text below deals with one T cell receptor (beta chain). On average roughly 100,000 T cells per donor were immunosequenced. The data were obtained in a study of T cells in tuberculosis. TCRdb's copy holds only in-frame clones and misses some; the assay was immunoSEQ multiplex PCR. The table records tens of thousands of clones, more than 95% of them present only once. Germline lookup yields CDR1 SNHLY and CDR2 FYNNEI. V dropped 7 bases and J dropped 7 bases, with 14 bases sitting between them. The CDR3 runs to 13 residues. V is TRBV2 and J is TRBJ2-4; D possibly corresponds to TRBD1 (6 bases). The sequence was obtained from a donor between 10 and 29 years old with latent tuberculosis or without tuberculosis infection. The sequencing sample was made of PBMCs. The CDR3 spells CASNPGVGNIQYF. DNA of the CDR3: TGTGCCAGCAACCCAGGGGTGGGGAACATTCAGTACTTC.